This T cell receptor beta chain came from a study of beta chain features in type 1 diabetes. Purities in excess of 95% were seen in all sorted populations. This clone was detected only a few times. The antigen remains unidentified. The CDR3 totals 17 residues. CDR1 is SGHDT, CDR2 YYEEEE, per germline. Germline trimming cut 1 base from V and 0 bases from J; bases unmatched to any gene: 7. What was sequenced were expressed TCRB transcripts, since all of the isolated RNA had been reverse transcribed. Produced via immunoSEQ multiplex PCR; TCRdb's table is partial and in-frame only. The repertoire has fewer than 900,000 clones, 15% to 20% of them found once; the top ten carry about 0.02%. Notes on the study in general: PCR might preferentially amplify shorter templates, equally in patients and controls. VDJ junctions from type 1 diabetes patients carried fewer insertions and larger deletions.

This TCR was recovered from a woman under 30 in good health. V and J are TRBV5-6 and TRBJ2-5; TRBD2 matches at 9 bases. Source material: naive CD4+ T cells from blood. CDR3 sequence reads: CASSLRALAGYQETQYF. The CDR3 nucleotides are TGTGCCAGCAGCTTGCGCGCGCTAGCGGGATACCAAGAGACCCAGTACTTC.